The entry below gives a single TCR beta chain sequence along with its context. This sample is drawn from a study of blood T cell repertoires in COVID-19. Study-wide background: COVID-19 samples from acute and convalescent phases originated in the United States, Italy and Spain. The analysed material was cDNA or gDNA that came from T cells, B-cell-depleted T cells, or PBMCs.

Original methodology: Reference gene primer amplification in the assay estimated nucleated cell counts. Sequenced by immunoSEQ multiplex PCR; TCRdb stores in-frame clones only, minus some. The V and J calls and clone size were taken over from that table, and D and trimming were inferred from the DNA. The sample holds approximately 250,000 clones; 84% are singletons and the top ten take approximately 9%. Sequenced material: peripheral blood. The TCR was taken from a human donor in a cohort sampled during active COVID-19.

CDR3 in amino acids: CSASDPAGGPGTQYF. As DNA, the CDR3 is TGCAGTGCTAGTGACCCAGCGGGGGGGCCTGGGACCCAGTACTTC. The rearrangement links TRBV20-1 to TRBJ2-5; 10 positions match TRBD2. V trimming: 3 bases; J trimming: 7 bases; junction bases outside the gene matches: 11. The germline gives CDR1 DFQATT, CDR2 SNEGSKA (reference sequence). The CDR3 sequence is 15 residues long.